This T cell receptor (beta chain) stems from a study of blood T cells in healthy people across ages. Sample-barcoded 5' priming and a J-beta primer mix drove a second PCR of 7 to 11 cycles. Researchers report that a template-switch adaptor with 12 random nucleotides tagged each cDNA molecule. TCRdb used MiXCR to reprocess the 5' RACE reads, holding one entry per CDR3 protein. The profile shows hundreds of thousands of distinct CDR3 sequences, about 28% of them singletons. Germline loops: CDR1 MNHEY, CDR2 SVGAGI. The CDR3 totals 14 residues. Trimming removed 0 bases at V and 4 bases at J, with 9 bases between. Every sample yielded at least 6.5 million isolated PBMCs. Study-level findings and limits: The CMV status of each donor remained undetermined, and this could have confounded shifts in expanded clonotypes.

Notes on this clonotype: Its antigen is unknown.

The data also belong to a second study, concerning T cells of mothers and their children. From that study: Both sample barcodes and 2-4 random nucleotides came from the M1S primer of the second PCR.

The TCR originated in a boy aged 2-15 years in good health. The sequencing input was blood. The V call is TRBV6-5, the J call TRBJ2-5; D might be TRBD1 (6 bases). CDR3 DNA sequence: TGTGCCAGCAGTTACTCGCAGGGGAGAGAGACCCAGTACTTC. Protein product: CASSYSQGRETQYF.